The 18 T cell receptor beta chains reported below all come from one sample, sequenced in a study of T-cell memory formation after mild COVID-19. A single record per CDR3 protein comes from TCRdb applying MiXCR to the 5' RACE reads. The sample consists of about 470,000 distinct CDR3 sequences, 20% to 25% of them appearing once. Sequenced sample: PBMCs or a T cell subset sorted from them (not recorded which). The receptors derive from an adult woman who had mild COVID-19 (a few samples of this study predate the infection). Cell type and time point are not known.

This clonotype has just a few counts. The CDR3 region has the DNA TGTGCCAGCAGCGTAGCGGCGGGGGCCAGCTACGAGCAGTACTTC. Its protein is CASSVAAGASYEQYF. V usage is TRBV9 and J usage is TRBJ2-7; possible D gene TRBD2, 7 bases. The CDR3 runs 15 residues. Germline V gene lookup returns CDR1 SGDLS and CDR2 YYNGEE. V shed 0 bases and J shed 3 bases, with 13 bases lying between them.

V gene TRBV18 combines with J gene TRBJ2-7; 7 bases align to TRBD2. This CDR3 is 14 amino acids long. Trimming at V came to 3 bases and at J to 5 bases, leaving 7 bases not matched to a gene. CDR1 and CDR2 (germline): KGHSH, LQKENI. The CDR3 DNA reads as TGTGCCAGCTCACCCCAGGGAGGGATCGACGAGCAGTACTTC. Translated, it gives CASSPQGGIDEQYF.

V and J are TRBV11-3 and TRBJ2-1, with 7 bases lining up with TRBD2. J gave up 2 bases and V 0 bases, and 16 bases lay outside the gene matches. The germline gives CDR1 SGHNT, CDR2 YENEEA. CDR3 length equals 20 residues. CDR3 sequence reads: CASSLDWLAGEIGAYNEQFF. CDR3 coding DNA: TGTGCCAGCAGCTTAGATTGGTTGGCGGGAGAAATAGGGGCCTACAATGAGCAGTTCTTC.

This chain joins TRBV6-5 and TRBJ2-6; D remains ambiguous. CDR1 and CDR2 from the germline V gene are MNHEY and SVGAGI. CDR3 length: 18 residues. Deletions cut 1 base from V and 0 bases from J, with 13 bases between. DNA of the CDR3: TGTGCCAGCAGTTACTTTGTCAGGTCCAGCTCTGGGGCCAACGTCCTGACTTTC. This gives the protein CASSYFVRSSSGANVLTF.

The chain combines TRBV20-1 with TRBJ1-4; D is perhaps TRBD1 (5 bases). The germline CDR1 and CDR2 sequences are DFQATT and SNEGSKA (reference sequence). This CDR3 is 15 amino acids long. Trimming took 3 bases from V and 7 from J, leaving 18 bases between them. CDR3 bases: TGCAGTGCTAGCAGGGAAAGTTTCCGAGGTGAAAAACTGTTTTTT. Protein product: CSASRESFRGEKLFF.

The CDR3 sequence: CASRSPTGGSGNTIYF. The CDR3, as DNA: TGTGCCAGCAGATCCCCGACCGGGGGCAGTGGAAACACCATATATTTT. The chain links TRBV6-5 to TRBJ1-3, with TRBD1 as a possible D gene (6 bases). V dropped 6 bases and J dropped 3 bases, with 18 bases sitting between them. Germline V CDR1 and CDR2: MNHEY, SVGAGI. CDR3 size: 16 residues.

The genes are TRBV5-1 and TRBJ2-1; D is possibly TRBD1 (5 bases). CDR1 SGHRS and CDR2 YFSETQ come from the germline V gene. The CDR3 is 17 amino acids. V was cut by 0 bases and J by 0 bases, with 13 bases left in between. For the CDR3, the DNA is TGCGCCAGCAGCTTGGAACAGGTCCGGAGCTCCTACAATGAGCAGTTCTTC. It is translated as CASSLEQVRSSYNEQFF.

The V and J genes are TRBV5-1 and TRBJ1-1, with a tentative D call TRBD1 (6 bases). Germline loops: CDR1 SGHRS, CDR2 YFSETQ. This CDR3 region has 15 residues. The germline V and J ends were trimmed by 0 bases and 1 base, with 10 bases remaining between them. The CDR3 DNA sequence: TGCGCCAGCAGCTTGGTTCAGGGGACGAACACTGAAGCTTTCTTT. Translation gives CASSLVQGTNTEAFF.

This clonotype showed up just a few times. The chain couples TRBV3-1 to TRBJ1-3, with D unresolved. V was shortened by 1 base and J by 0 bases, with 4 bases between the two germline ends. Germline V CDR1 and CDR2: LGHDT, YNNKEL (reference sequence). There are 14 residues in the CDR3. The CDR3 DNA reads TGTGCCAGCAGCCAAGGAGGCTCTGGAAACACCATATATTTT. Translation gives CASSQGGSGNTIYF.

Only a few counts were recorded for this clonotype. DNA for the CDR3: TGTGCCAGCAGCTTAGCGCTTCAGGGGGCGAACCGGGATACGCAGTATTTT. Translated: CASSLALQGANRDTQYF. The chain employs TRBV7-8 and TRBJ2-3; TRBD1 matches 8 bases. Germline-derived CDR1 and CDR2 are SGHVS and FQNEAQ. Trimming cost V 0 bases and J 6 bases; bases outside gene matches: 11. The CDR3 length is 17 residues.

The chain uses TRBV4-1 and TRBJ2-7; D uncertain. V lost 1 base to trimming and J lost 7 bases, with 14 bases between them. CDR1 is MGHRA, CDR2 YSYEKL, per germline. The CDR3 is made up of 14 amino acids. CDR3 bases: TGCGCCAGCAGCCAAGTCGGTAGGTTCCAAGAGCAGTACTTC. Protein product: CASSQVGRFQEQYF.

This clonotype was observed a few times. This sequence joins TRBV5-1 and TRBJ2-2; D is undetermined. V was trimmed by 0 bases and J by 7 bases, leaving 4 bases between them. The CDR3 is 12 amino acids. Germline values: CDR1 SGHRS, CDR2 YFSETQ. The CDR3 nucleotides are TGCGCCAGCAGCTTGGATCTCGGGGAGCTGTTTTTT. The encoded protein is CASSLDLGELFF.

The chain has TRBV4-2 and TRBJ1-1; D is ambiguous. Deletions cut 4 bases from V and 8 bases from J, with 14 bases between. Germline V gives CDR1 LGHNA, CDR2 YNFKEQ. The CDR3 extends over 13 amino acids. The DNA for the CDR3 is TGTGCCAGCAGCCCCTCCTTGGAGGGAGAAGCTTTCTTT. This encodes CASSPSLEGEAFF.

The J gene is TRBJ1-2, the V gene TRBV5-1; D perhaps matches TRBD1 (5 bases). The CDR3 contains 15 residues. Trimming stripped 0 bases from V and 1 base from J, with 10 bases between. Germline-derived CDR1 and CDR2 are SGHRS and YFSETQ. CDR3 protein: CASSLEWGINYGYTF. CDR3 nucleotide sequence: TGCGCCAGCAGCTTGGAGTGGGGGATTAACTATGGCTACACCTTC. Looking up the rest from reference TRBV5-1 and TRBJ1-2 gives the full variable domain: KAGVTQTPRYLIKTRGQQVTLSCSPISGHRSVSWYQQTPGQGLQFLFEYFSETQRNKGNFPGRFSGRQFSNSRSEMNVSTLELGDSALYLCASSLEWGINYGYTFGSGTRLTVV.

V and J are TRBV20-1 and TRBJ2-1, with TRBD2 matching over 9 bases. With V trimmed by 0 bases and J by 5 bases, 8 bases remained unmatched. Looked up from germline, CDR1 is DFQATT and CDR2 is SNEGSKA (reference sequence). The CDR3 totals 16 residues. The DNA of the CDR3 is TGCAGTGCTAGAGATTATCCAGCGGGAGGAAACAATGAGCAGTTCTTC. Its protein is CSARDYPAGGNNEQFF.

This clonotype was recorded many times. The chain is built from TRBV4-3 and TRBJ2-7; a weak D match, TRBD2 (6 bases). This CDR3 has 16 amino acids. In germline, CDR1 is LGHNA, CDR2 YSLEER. Trimming removed 5 bases at V and 0 bases at J, with 17 bases between. The CDR3 nucleotides are TGCGCCAGCAGCGTATGGGGCGGGGCCGGCTCCTACGAGCAGTACTTC. Protein product: CASSVWGGAGSYEQYF.

This clonotype was seen more than once but under ten times. The rearrangement uses TRBV25-1 and TRBJ2-3, with TRBD1 matching 9 bases. V was pared by 6 bases and J by 0 bases, with 4 bases of the junction left unmatched. This CDR3 comprises 15 residues. Germline lookup yields CDR1 MGHDK and CDR2 SYGVNS. DNA for the CDR3: TGTGCCAGCAGGGCGGGACAGGGAAGCACAGATACGCAGTATTTT. Amino acid sequence: CASRAGQGSTDTQYF.

In this sample, this clonotype turned up a few times. The chain couples TRBV21-1 to TRBJ1-2; the D call of TRBD1 is as the table states it, not checked on the DNA. TRBV21-1 is tagged as a pseudogene. The CDR3 sequence is 12 residues long. The CDR3 reads CACPGGSKGYTF. For the CDR3, the DNA is TGTGCCTGCCCAGGGGGATCAAAGGGCTACACCTTC.